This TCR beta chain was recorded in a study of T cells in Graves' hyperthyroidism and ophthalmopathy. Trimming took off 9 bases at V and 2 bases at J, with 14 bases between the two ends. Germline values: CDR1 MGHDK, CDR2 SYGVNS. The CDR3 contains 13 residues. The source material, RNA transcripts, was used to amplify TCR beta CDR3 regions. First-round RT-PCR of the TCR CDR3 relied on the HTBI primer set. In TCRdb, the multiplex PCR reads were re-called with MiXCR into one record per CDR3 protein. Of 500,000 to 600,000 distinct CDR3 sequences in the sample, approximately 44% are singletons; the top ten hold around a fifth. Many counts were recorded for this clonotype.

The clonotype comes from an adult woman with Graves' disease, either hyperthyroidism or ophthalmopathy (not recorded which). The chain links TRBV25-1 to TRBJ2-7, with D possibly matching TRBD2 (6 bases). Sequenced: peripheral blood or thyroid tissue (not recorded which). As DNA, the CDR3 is TGTGCCAGTCACCAGGGAGGAACCTACGAGCAGTACTTC. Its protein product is CASHQGGTYEQYF.